This TCR beta chain was identified in a study of a mutant IDH1 vaccine in newly diagnosed glioma. The wider study: Radiotherapy, temozolomide, or both had been given previously, and both were given to most. Study-wide findings and caveats: With respect to changes in top peripheral T cell clonotypes, pseudoprogression seemed unrelated.

Time point of the sample: week 5, during vaccination. Alongside topical imiquimod, each dose of vaccine comprised 300 ug of mutant IDH1 20-mer peptide. This CDR3 has 16 amino acids. V lost 0 bases to trimming and J lost 9 bases, with 22 bases between them. Germline V lookup: CDR1 SGHDT, CDR2 YYEEEE. Clones were read by immunoSEQ multiplex PCR, and TCRdb kept only the in-frame ones, dropping some. The table includes 60,000 or so clones, around 80% detected once. Remarks on this clone: Its antigen is currently unknown.

The sequence derives from a woman in her fifties or sixties with glioma. The material sequenced was PBMCs, taken from a glioma patient whose treatment included an IDH1 peptide vaccine. V usage is TRBV5-6 and J usage is TRBJ2-7, with D possibly matching TRBD1 (6 bases). CDR3 amino acids: CASSLAKRQGLVGQYF. The CDR3 region has the DNA TGTGCCAGCAGCTTGGCAAAGCGGCAGGGGCTGGTCGGGCAGTACTTC.